This T cell receptor (beta chain) emerged from a study of blood T cell repertoires in COVID-19 (dated by TCRdb to the early 2020s). Study-wide context: Samples from collaborators originated in the United States, Italy and Spain and spanned both the acute and convalescent phases of COVID-19. The prospective study material was composed of cDNA or gDNA derived from T cells, B-cell-depleted T cells, or PBMCs. The dataset comprised deeply sampled blood TCRbeta repertoires from subjects exposed to, actively infected with, or recovered from COVID-19. The repertoires were released in a freely available public database intended as a resource for research on the immune response to SARS-CoV-2. The samples were drawn from the first 160 participants of the ongoing ImmuneRACE study and from 1,200 or so subjects provided by 6 global collaborators. The sample metadata nearly always contained a de-identified subject ID, COVID-19 status, age in years and sex. Where available, HLA class I and class II types were taken from metadata supplied by the sample provider and were not determined by assay-based typing.

Whole blood was collected in K2EDTA tubes by collaborating institutions according to the institutions' own protocols. Collaborator samples were shipped for TCRbeta analysis as frozen whole blood, isolated PBMCs, or DNA extracted from either sample type. The immunoSEQ Assay, a bias-controlled multiplex PCR, was used to amplify TCRbeta CDR3 regions from genomic DNA. The original pipeline was this. The number of nucleated cells in each sample was estimated by amplification of reference gene primers within the assay. To quantify the absolute abundance of each unique TCRbeta CDR3 rearrangement, sequence reads were collapsed and filtered. For each sample, productive Simpson clonality was calculated as the square root of Simpson's diversity index over productive rearrangements. TCRdb re-hosts the immuneACCESS table, in-frame sequences only. Its copies lack some clones; in the studies checked, an unresolved V gene accounts for under half of them, and the cause for the rest is not known. The DNA gave D and trimming, while V, J and clone size come from that table. The sample table holds around 150,000 clones, of which more than 65% were seen once. Of the sample, 14% falls within the top ten clones.

With regard to this clone: What this receptor recognizes is not known. Qualities for individual bases were not recorded, and no much larger clone is one base off.

The junction carries 16 bases between V and J, which are trimmed by 11 bases and 2 bases respectively. Via the germline V gene (reference sequence), CDR1 is LNHDA and CDR2 SQIVND. The CDR3 has 14 amino acids, counting the end cysteine and phenylalanine. CDR3 DNA only is kept here, 42 bases in frame from base 1. The paper as a whole reports these results and caveats: How much clinical and demographic metadata was included differed by source and by participant, and the metadata was provided uncurated.

The source is a woman of 80 years or more with acute or convalescent COVID-19. Sequencing was performed on peripheral blood. This sequence uses TRBV19 and TRBJ1-5; the D gene is perhaps TRBD1, from 6 matching bases. CDR3 sequence: CAGGGQGGNQPQHF. The sequenced DNA: TGTGCCGGGGGGGGACAAGGCGGCAATCAGCCCCAGCATTTT.